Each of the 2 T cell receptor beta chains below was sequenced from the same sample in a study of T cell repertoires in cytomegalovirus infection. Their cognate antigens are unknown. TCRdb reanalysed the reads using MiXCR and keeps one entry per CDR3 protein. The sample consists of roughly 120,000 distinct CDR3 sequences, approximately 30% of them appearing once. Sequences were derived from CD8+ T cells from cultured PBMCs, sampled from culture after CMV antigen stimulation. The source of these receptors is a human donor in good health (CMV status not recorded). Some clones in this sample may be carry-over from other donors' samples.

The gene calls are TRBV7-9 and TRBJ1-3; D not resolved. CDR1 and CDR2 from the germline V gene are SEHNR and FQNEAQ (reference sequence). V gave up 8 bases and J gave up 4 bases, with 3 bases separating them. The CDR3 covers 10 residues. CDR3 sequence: CASAGNTIYF. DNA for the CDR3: TGTGCCAGCGCGGGAAACACCATATATTTT.

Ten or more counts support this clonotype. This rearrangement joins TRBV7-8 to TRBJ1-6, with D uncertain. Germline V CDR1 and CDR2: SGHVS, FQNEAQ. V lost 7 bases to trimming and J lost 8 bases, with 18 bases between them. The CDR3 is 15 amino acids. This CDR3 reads CASTPGEGAYSPLHF. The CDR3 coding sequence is TGTGCCAGCACCCCTGGTGAGGGAGCGTATTCACCCCTCCACTTT.